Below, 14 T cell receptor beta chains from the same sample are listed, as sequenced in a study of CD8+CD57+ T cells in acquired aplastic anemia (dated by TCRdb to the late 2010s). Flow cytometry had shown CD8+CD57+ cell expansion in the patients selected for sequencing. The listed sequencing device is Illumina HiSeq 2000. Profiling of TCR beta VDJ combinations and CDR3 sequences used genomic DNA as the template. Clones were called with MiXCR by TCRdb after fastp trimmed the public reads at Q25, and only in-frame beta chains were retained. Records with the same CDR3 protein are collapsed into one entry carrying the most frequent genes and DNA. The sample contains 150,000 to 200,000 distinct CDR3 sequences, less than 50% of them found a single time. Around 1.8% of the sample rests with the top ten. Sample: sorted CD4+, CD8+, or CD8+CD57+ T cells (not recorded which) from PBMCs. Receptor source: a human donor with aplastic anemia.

CDR3 loop: CASSRGTGSNQPQHF. CDR3 coding DNA: TGTGCCAGCAGCCGGGGAACCGGTAGCAATCAGCCCCAGCATTTT. V is TRBV27 and J is TRBJ1-5; D is unresolved. Germline CDR1 is MNHEY and CDR2 is SMNVEV (reference sequence). Trimming removed 6 bases at V and 0 bases at J, with 12 bases between. The CDR3 loop spans 15 amino acids.

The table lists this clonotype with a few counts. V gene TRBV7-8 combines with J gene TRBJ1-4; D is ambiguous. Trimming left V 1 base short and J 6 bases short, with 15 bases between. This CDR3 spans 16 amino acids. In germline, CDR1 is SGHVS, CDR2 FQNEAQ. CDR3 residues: CASSLVTPTRDEKLFF. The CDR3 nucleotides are TGTGCCAGCAGCTTAGTTACCCCTACAAGGGATGAAAAACTGTTTTTT.

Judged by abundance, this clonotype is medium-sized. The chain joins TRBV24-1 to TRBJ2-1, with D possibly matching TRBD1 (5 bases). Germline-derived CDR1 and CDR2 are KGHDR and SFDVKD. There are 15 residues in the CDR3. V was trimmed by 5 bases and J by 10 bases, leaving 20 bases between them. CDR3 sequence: CATSVGQNPLAEQFF. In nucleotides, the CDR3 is TGTGCCACCAGTGTTGGACAAAACCCCCTTGCCGAGCAGTTCTTC.

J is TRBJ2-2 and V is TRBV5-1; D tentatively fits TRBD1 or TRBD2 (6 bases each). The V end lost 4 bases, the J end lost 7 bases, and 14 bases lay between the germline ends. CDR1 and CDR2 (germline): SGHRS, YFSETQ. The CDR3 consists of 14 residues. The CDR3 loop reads CASSPGGGDGELFF. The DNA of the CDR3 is TGCGCCAGCAGCCCCGGGGGCGGGGACGGGGAGCTGTTTTTT.

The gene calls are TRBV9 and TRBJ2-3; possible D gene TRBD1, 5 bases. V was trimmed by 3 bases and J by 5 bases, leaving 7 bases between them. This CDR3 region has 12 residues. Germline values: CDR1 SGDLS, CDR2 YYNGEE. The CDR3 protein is CASSAGIDTQYF. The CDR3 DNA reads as TGTGCCAGCAGCGCAGGGATAGATACGCAGTATTTT.

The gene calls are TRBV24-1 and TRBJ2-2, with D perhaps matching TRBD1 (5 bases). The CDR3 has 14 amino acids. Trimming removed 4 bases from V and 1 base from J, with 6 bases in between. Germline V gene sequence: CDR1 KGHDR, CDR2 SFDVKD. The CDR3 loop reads CATSDGQNTGELFF. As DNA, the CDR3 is TGTGCCACCAGTGACGGACAGAACACCGGGGAGCTGTTTTTT.

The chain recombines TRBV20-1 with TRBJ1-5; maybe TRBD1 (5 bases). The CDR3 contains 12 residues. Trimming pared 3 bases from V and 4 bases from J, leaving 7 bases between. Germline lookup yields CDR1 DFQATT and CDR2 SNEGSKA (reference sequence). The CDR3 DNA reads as TGCAGTGCTAGTGCAGGGAATCAGCCCCAGCATTTT. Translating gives CSASAGNQPQHF.

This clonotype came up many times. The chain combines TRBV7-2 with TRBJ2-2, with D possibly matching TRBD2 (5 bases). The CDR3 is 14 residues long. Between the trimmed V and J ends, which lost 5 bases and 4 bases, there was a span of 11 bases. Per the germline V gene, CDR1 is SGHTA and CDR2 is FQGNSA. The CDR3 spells CASSLVGITGELFF. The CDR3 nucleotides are TGTGCCAGCAGCCTCGTCGGGATCACCGGGGAGCTGTTTTTT.

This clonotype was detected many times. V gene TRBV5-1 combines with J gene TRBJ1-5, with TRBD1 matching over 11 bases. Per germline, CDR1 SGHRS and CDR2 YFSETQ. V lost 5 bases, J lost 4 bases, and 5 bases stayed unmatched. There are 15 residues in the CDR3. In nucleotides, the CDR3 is TGCGCCAGCAGAGGCGGGACAGGGGGAAATCAGCCCCAGCATTTT. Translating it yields CASRGGTGGNQPQHF.

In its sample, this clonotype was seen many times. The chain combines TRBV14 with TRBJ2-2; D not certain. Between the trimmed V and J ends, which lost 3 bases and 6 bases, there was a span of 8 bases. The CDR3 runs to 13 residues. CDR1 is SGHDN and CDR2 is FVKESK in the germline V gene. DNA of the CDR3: TGTGCCAGCAGCCAGGGGTCGGCCGGGGAGCTGTTTTTT. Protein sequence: CASSQGSAGELFF.

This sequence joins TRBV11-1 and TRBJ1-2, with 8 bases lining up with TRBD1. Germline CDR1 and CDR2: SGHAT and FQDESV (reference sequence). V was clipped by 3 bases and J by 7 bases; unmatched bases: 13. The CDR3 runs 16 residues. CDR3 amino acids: CASSLGSTGGGSGYTF. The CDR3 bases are TGTGCCAGCAGCTTGGGCAGTACAGGGGGTGGCAGTGGCTACACCTTC.

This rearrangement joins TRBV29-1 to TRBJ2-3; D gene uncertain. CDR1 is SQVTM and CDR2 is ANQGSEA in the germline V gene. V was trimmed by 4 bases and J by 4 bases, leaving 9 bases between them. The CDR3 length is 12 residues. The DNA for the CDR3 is TGCAGCGTTGTCGTCCCTCCAGATACGCAGTATTTT. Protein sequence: CSVVVPPDTQYF.

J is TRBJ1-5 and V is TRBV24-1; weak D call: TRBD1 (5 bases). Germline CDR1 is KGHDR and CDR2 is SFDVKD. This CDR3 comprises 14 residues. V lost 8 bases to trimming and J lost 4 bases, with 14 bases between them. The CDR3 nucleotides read TGTGCCACCATGGCTGACGGGGGGAATCAGCCCCAGCATTTT. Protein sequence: CATMADGGNQPQHF.

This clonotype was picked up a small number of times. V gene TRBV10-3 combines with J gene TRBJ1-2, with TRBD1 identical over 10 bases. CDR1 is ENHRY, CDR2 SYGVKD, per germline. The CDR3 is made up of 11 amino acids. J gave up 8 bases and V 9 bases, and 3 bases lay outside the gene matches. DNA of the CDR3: TGTGCCATAGGGACAGGGGTCGGCTACACCTTC. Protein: CAIGTGVGYTF.